This T cell receptor (beta chain) was found in a study of T cells in Graves' hyperthyroidism and ophthalmopathy. Study as a whole: Any treatment followed the collection of peripheral blood at initial diagnosis.

In germline, CDR1 is MNHEY, CDR2 SMNVEV (reference sequence). This CDR3 has 17 residues. Unmatched junction bases numbered 15, after V lost 8 bases and J lost 4 bases. From RNA transcripts, TCR beta CDR3 regions were amplified. In the first-round RT-PCR of the TCR CDR3, the HTBI primer set was used. From the multiplex PCR reads, TCRdb called clonotypes with MiXCR, one entry per CDR3 protein. The repertoire holds some 600,000 distinct CDR3 sequences, more than 11% seen once, with 5.8% in the top ten. This clonotype was seen at least ten times. The antigen remains undetermined. Study results and caveats: Most expanded thyroid clonotypes above 0.001 also appeared in blood.

Clinical symptoms, serum thyroxine, TRAb, thyroid ultrasound and orbital computed tomography established diagnosis. The receptor was derived from a woman in her twenties or thirties with Graves' hyperthyroidism that later progressed to Graves' ophthalmopathy. V and J are TRBV27 and TRBJ2-5, with TRBD2 identical over 11 bases. The material sequenced was blood. The CDR3 DNA reads as TGTGCCAGCTCTAACAGGGGTACTAGCGGGAGAAGAGAGACCCAGTACTTC. It yields the protein CASSNRGTSGRRETQYF.